Shown below are 23 T cell receptor beta chains from a single sample sequenced in a study of CD8 T cells in Susac syndrome. When the RNA was reverse transcribed, random hexamers were used with an input of about 0.45 to 1 ug. TCRdb reanalysed the immunoSEQ multiplex PCR reads using MiXCR and keeps one entry per CDR3 protein. This table holds some 190,000 distinct CDR3 sequences, about 95% found once. The source material was CD4+ T cells from PBMCs. The origin of the receptors is a human donor in good health.

This clonotype has only one observation. V usage is TRBV29-1 and J usage is TRBJ1-1, with a possible D match to TRBD1 (5 bases). Germline V lookup: CDR1 SQVTM, CDR2 ANQGSEA. There are 11 residues in the CDR3. Trimming took 7 bases from V and 7 from J, leaving 13 bases between them. Written as DNA, the CDR3 is TGCAGCGCTCTCAGGGAAATTGAAGCTTTCTTT. It encodes CSALREIEAFF.

The chain couples TRBV29-1 to TRBJ2-7; TRBD2 matches at 11 bases. The CDR3 extends over 13 amino acids. With 5 bases clipped from V and 1 base from J, the junction kept 1 base outside the gene matches. CDR1 and CDR2 (germline): SQVTM, ANQGSEA. For the CDR3, the DNA is TGCAGCGTTTGGACTAGCGGGTCCTACGAGCAGTACTTC. Its protein product is CSVWTSGSYEQYF.

This chain joins TRBV27 and TRBJ1-2; 11 bases line up with TRBD1. CDR3 size: 15 residues. After removal of 5 bases from V and 6 bases from J, the junction contained 8 bases not matched to a gene. Germline loops: CDR1 MNHEY, CDR2 SMNVEV (reference sequence). The CDR3 coding sequence is TGTGCCAGCAGTACCCCTGGACAGGGGGCGGATGGCTACACCTTC. Translating gives CASSTPGQGADGYTF.

This chain links TRBV30 with TRBJ1-5, with TRBD1 matching over 7 bases. Trimming removed 5 bases from V and 7 bases from J; junction bases left unmatched: 8. Germline V gene sequence: CDR1 GTSNPN, CDR2 SVGIG (reference sequence). The CDR3 contains 13 residues. CDR3: CAWGDRADQPQHF. The CDR3 DNA follows: TGTGCCTGGGGAGACAGGGCGGACCAGCCCCAGCATTTT.

The chain links TRBV29-1 to TRBJ1-5; TRBD1 matches at 8 bases. This CDR3 region has 14 residues. With 3 bases clipped from V and 11 bases from J, the junction kept 12 bases outside the gene matches. Germline assignment: CDR1 SQVTM and CDR2 ANQGSEA. The CDR3: CSVELQGALGAQHF. Written as DNA, the CDR3 is TGCAGCGTTGAGTTGCAGGGGGCCTTGGGGGCCCAGCATTTT.

This chain joins TRBV20-1 and TRBJ2-7, with 9 bases matching TRBD2. This CDR3 region has 15 residues. Trimming cost V 0 bases and J 4 bases; bases outside gene matches: 7. Looked up from germline, CDR1 is DFQATT and CDR2 is SNEGSKA (reference sequence). CDR3 nucleotide sequence: TGCAGTGCTAGAGATTCTTTAGCGGGAGTGTACGAGCAGTACTTC. Translated, it gives CSARDSLAGVYEQYF.

This clonotype was recorded once. The rearrangement links TRBV20-1 to TRBJ2-7, with a tentative D call TRBD2 (6 bases). Germline V gene sequence: CDR1 DFQATT, CDR2 SNEGSKA (reference sequence). The length of the CDR3 is 13 residues. The germline V and J ends were trimmed by 3 bases and 0 bases, with 9 bases remaining between them. The CDR3 here is CSASAGRSYEQYF. The CDR3, as DNA: TGCAGTGCTAGTGCGGGACGCTCCTACGAGCAGTACTTC.

This clonotype was found once. The chain couples TRBV29-1 to TRBJ1-2; TRBD1 matches at 7 bases. V trimming: 7 bases; J trimming: 4 bases; junction bases outside the gene matches: 12. The CDR3 extends over 14 amino acids. Germline lookup yields CDR1 SQVTM and CDR2 ANQGSEA. CDR3 region: CSGGSETGSYGYTF. In DNA form, the CDR3 reads TGCAGCGGGGGGTCCGAGACAGGGTCCTATGGCTACACCTTC.

The rearrangement joins TRBV3-1 to TRBJ2-7; D is uncertain. The CDR3 is 12 amino acids. V lost 5 bases and J 6 bases, leaving 11 bases between the germline ends. Looked up from germline, CDR1 is LGHDT and CDR2 is YNNKEL (reference sequence). CDR3 sequence reads: CASSLRTGEQYF. In DNA form, the CDR3 reads TGTGCCAGCAGCTTACGGACGGGCGAGCAGTACTTC.

The chain has TRBV30 and TRBJ1-2; 7 positions agree with TRBD1. The CDR3 has 12 amino acids. Unmatched junction bases numbered 8, after V lost 5 bases and J lost 8 bases. Germline V gives CDR1 GTSNPN, CDR2 SVGIG (reference sequence). This CDR3 is CAWSTGARGYTF. The CDR3 coding sequence is TGTGCCTGGTCCACAGGGGCTCGCGGCTACACCTTC.

The J gene is TRBJ2-3, the V gene TRBV30, with 8 bases aligning to TRBD2. The ends lost 2 bases at V and 7 bases at J; junction bases unmatched: 8. Germline CDR1 is GTSNPN and CDR2 is SVGIG (reference sequence). The CDR3 extends over 14 amino acids. The CDR3 spells CAWSKRLAMNTQYF. The CDR3, as DNA: TGTGCCTGGAGTAAACGACTAGCGATGAATACGCAGTATTTT.

This sequence joins TRBV20-1 and TRBJ2-6; D is uncertain. The CDR3 loop spans 13 amino acids. Germline V lookup: CDR1 DFQATT, CDR2 SNEGSKA (reference sequence). V was trimmed by 6 bases and J by 0 bases, leaving 6 bases between them. CDR3 sequence reads: CSAYSSGANVLTF. The CDR3 nucleotides read TGCAGTGCCTACAGCTCTGGGGCCAACGTCCTGACTTTC.

The J gene is TRBJ1-2, the V gene TRBV12-3 or TRBV12-4; possibly TRBD1 for D (5 bases). The CDR3 is made up of 14 amino acids. Trimming left V 1 base short and J 8 bases short, with 14 bases between. The CDR3 spells CASSLGQGERGYTF. CDR3 in DNA: TGTGCCAGCAGTTTAGGCCAGGGTGAGAGGGGCTACACCTTC.

J is TRBJ2-1 and V is TRBV9; D perhaps matches TRBD2 (6 bases). Germline CDR1 SGDLS, CDR2 YYNGEE. The CDR3 is 15 residues long. V lost 0 bases and J lost 0, with 7 bases in between. DNA of the CDR3: TGTGCCAGCAGCGTAGCGGGAGACTCCTACAATGAGCAGTTCTTC. Protein: CASSVAGDSYNEQFF.

The rearrangement joins TRBV18 to TRBJ2-3; D uncertain. CDR1 KGHSH and CDR2 LQKENI come from the germline V gene. The CDR3 is 15 amino acids. The V end lost 3 bases, the J end lost 0 bases, and 10 bases lay between the germline ends. CDR3 bases: TGTGCCAGCTCACCTGACGGTTTTAGCACAGATACGCAGTATTTT. As protein: CASSPDGFSTDTQYF.

J is TRBJ2-1 and V is TRBV20-1, with TRBD1 matching 7 bases. The CDR3 consists of 12 residues. Germline values: CDR1 DFQATT, CDR2 SNEGSKA (reference sequence). V gave up 2 bases and J gave up 15 bases; unmatched junction bases: 10. CDR3 amino acids: CSARQTGTVPFF. CDR3 bases: TGCAGTGCTAGACAGACCGGGACAGTCCCGTTCTTC.

This sequence joins TRBV15 and TRBJ2-7; no reliable D call. Germline CDR1 is LNHNV and CDR2 is YYDKDF (reference sequence). Between the trimmed V and J ends, which lost 1 base and 2 bases, there was a span of 6 bases. CDR3 length: 13 residues. The DNA of the CDR3 is TGTGCCACCAGCAGAGCTGGTCCCTACGAGCAGTACTTC. Translating it yields CATSRAGPYEQYF.

Concerning this clonotype itself: At one end, the junction sequence differs from germline, possibly due to a read error. The genes are TRBV12-3 or TRBV12-4 and TRBJ2-2; D is undetermined. The CDR3 totals 11 residues. CDR3 loop: CASRFTGELFF. Here the CDR3 DNA reads TGTGCCAGCCGTTTCACCGGGGAGCTGTTTTTT.

The V gene is TRBV25-1, the J gene TRBJ2-1, with D maybe TRBD2 (6 bases). Germline V gene data show CDR1 as MGHDK and CDR2 as SYGVNS. V was trimmed by 3 bases and J by 13 bases, leaving 10 bases between them. This CDR3 comprises 11 residues. CDR3 protein: CASSEGLAQFF. The CDR3 region has the DNA TGTGCCAGCAGTGAGGGACTGGCCCAGTTCTTC.

V usage is TRBV20-1 and J usage is TRBJ2-2; a weak D match, TRBD1 (6 bases). The CDR3 extends over 12 amino acids. Germline assignment: CDR1 DFQATT and CDR2 SNEGSKA (reference sequence). V was shortened by 5 bases and J by 7 bases, with 11 bases between the two germline ends. CDR3 amino acids: CSAPLGGGELFF. The CDR3 DNA reads as TGCAGTGCTCCTCTAGGGGGCGGGGAGCTGTTTTTT.

V is TRBV20-1 and J is TRBJ2-7; TRBD2 matches 9 bases. There are 14 residues in the CDR3. V lost 1 base to trimming and J lost 4 bases; unmatched junction nucleotides: 5. Germline values: CDR1 DFQATT, CDR2 SNEGSKA (reference sequence). The chain's CDR3 is CSARGAGGPYEQYF. DNA for the CDR3: TGCAGTGCTAGAGGTGCGGGAGGGCCTTACGAGCAGTACTTC.

The chain employs TRBV3-1 and TRBJ2-7; 10 nucleotides match TRBD1. Trimming at V came to 0 bases and at J to 2 bases, leaving 4 bases not matched to a gene. The CDR3 contains 16 residues. Germline V gives CDR1 LGHDT, CDR2 YNNKEL (reference sequence). CDR3 sequence: CASSQDRGTGAYEQYF. CDR3 DNA sequence: TGTGCCAGCAGCCAAGATCGCGGGACAGGGGCCTACGAGCAGTACTTC.

The chain uses TRBV7-2 and TRBJ2-1, with 7 bases lining up with TRBD1. Germline loops: CDR1 SGHTA, CDR2 FQGNSA. The CDR3 extends over 15 amino acids. The ends lost 1 base at V and 4 bases at J; junction bases unmatched: 4. CDR3 protein: CASSLGGQTYNEQFF. The DNA of the CDR3 is TGTGCCAGCAGCTTAGGGGGACAGACATACAATGAGCAGTTCTTC.